Listed below are T cell receptor beta chains from one sample, sequenced in a study of blood T cell repertoires in COVID-19. Some clones are missing from TCRdb's copy, which holds only in-frame ones; the method was immunoSEQ multiplex PCR. The table lists 270,000 or so clones, 80% to 90% of them singletons. Input material: PBMCs or T cells enriched from blood (not recorded which). The receptors stem from a woman aged 50 to 60 who had been exposed to COVID-19. CDR3s include the opening cysteine and the closing phenylalanine or tryptophan. The D gene is left open where the match is weak. The size field is filled for only some rows; it gives once, few, many or a size class.

>.|TRBV5-1|TRBJ2-3|TRBD1
TGCGCCAGCCACAGGGGCCCTTTCACAGATACGCAGTATTTT
CASHRGPFTDTQYF
>.|TRBV19|TRBJ1-5|.
TGTGCCAGTAGAAACAGGCAAAATTCTGATCAGCCCCAGCATTTT
CASRNRQNSDQPQHF
>.|TRBV19|TRBJ1-5|TRBD1
TGTGCCAGTAGTTCCGGGGACAGGTTTAATCAGCCCCAGCATTTT
CASSSGDRFNQPQHF
>.|TRBV7-2|TRBJ1-2|.
TGTGCCAGCAGCTTAGGACCGACAGGTGGGAACTATGGCTACACCTTC
CASSLGPTGGNYGYTF
>.|TRBV6-5|TRBJ1-4|.
TGTGCCAGCAGTTACTCAGGAGGTCCTAATGAAAAACTGTTTTTT
CASSYSGGPNEKLFF
>.|TRBV24-1|TRBJ1-1|TRBD1
TGTGCCACCTCAGGGACAGGCCTAGTTGGCACTGAAGCTTTCTTT
CATSGTGLVGTEAFF
>.|TRBV6-1|TRBJ2-2|.
TGTGCCAGCAGCGAAGGGAGGATTGGGGGACACGGGGAGCTGTTTTTT
CASSEGRIGGHGELFF
>.|TRBV19|TRBJ2-6|TRBD1
TGTGCCAGTAGTGGCGACAGGGCTGGGGCCAACGTCCTGACTTTC
CASSGDRAGANVLTF
>.|TRBV7-2|TRBJ1-1|.
TGTGCCAGCAGCCAAGAGCCTTCACGGAACACTGAAGCTTTCTTT
CASSQEPSRNTEAFF
>.|TRBV7-9|TRBJ1-3|TRBD1
TGTGCCAGCAGCTTAGGTTTGACAGGGTCTGGAAACACCATATATTTT
CASSLGLTGSGNTIYF
>.|TRBV5-4|TRBJ1-2|.
TGTGCCAGCAGCCGCGAGGCAGCCGACTATGGCTACACCTTC
CASSREAADYGYTF
>.|TRBV12-3/TRBV12-4|TRBJ2-1|TRBD1
TGTGCCAGCAGACGTGACAGGGACGATGAGCAGTTCTTC
CASRRDRDDEQFF
>.|TRBV5-1|TRBJ1-3|.
TGCGCCAGCAGCTTGTTTCCCCGCGACACCATATATTTT
CASSLFPRDTIYF
>.|TRBV19|TRBJ2-7|.
TGTGCCAGTAGTATAGGACAGAGAACTTTCTACGAGCAGTACTTC
CASSIGQRTFYEQYF
>few|TRBV11-2|TRBJ2-2|.
TGTGCCAGCAGATTTACAGGGCCGACCGGGGAGCTGTTTTTT
CASRFTGPTGELFF
>.|TRBV11-3|TRBJ2-3|.
TGTGCCAGCAGCTTAGGTTCGGCAGATACGCAGTATTTT
CASSLGSADTQYF
>.|TRBV19|TRBJ2-6|.
TGTGCCAGTAGCCCCAGGGAAATCAAGGCCAACGTCCTGACTTTC
CASSPREIKANVLTF
>.|TRBV19|TRBJ1-5|.
TGTGCCAGTAGTATTGGGACAACTAACAATCAGCCCCAGCATTTT
CASSIGTTNNQPQHF
>once|TRBV27|TRBJ1-1|TRBD1
TGTGCCAGCAGCCGGGACAGGGCCTTTAACACTGAAGCTTTCTTT
CASSRDRAFNTEAFF
>.|TRBV6-4|TRBJ2-1|.
TGTGCCAGCAGTTCGGATTCCCCCGCGGGTGAGCAGTTCTTC
CASSSDSPAGEQFF
>.|TRBV2|TRBJ1-2|.
TGTGCCAGCTGTGCCAGGTCGGGGGACTATGGCTACACCTTC
CASCARSGDYGYTF
>.|TRBV2|TRBJ1-1|TRBD1
TGTGCCAGCTCCTTCGACAGGGGCGGGAACACTGAAGCTTTCTTT
CASSFDRGGNTEAFF
>.|TRBV7-2|TRBJ1-1|.
TGTGCCAGCAGCTTTGCGGCGAACACTGAAGCTTTCTTT
CASSFAANTEAFF
>once|TRBV6-5|TRBJ2-5|.
TGTGCCAGCAGTCGACTGGGACACCTACAAGAGACCCAGTACTTC
CASSRLGHLQETQYF
>.|TRBV18|TRBJ2-2|.
TGTGCCAGCTCACCACAGCAGGGGACCGGGGAGCTGTTTTTT
CASSPQQGTGELFF
>.|TRBV3-1/TRBV3-2|TRBJ2-5|TRBD2
TGTGCCAGCAGCCAAGGACTAGCGGGGGGGGAAGAGACCCAGTACTTC
CASSQGLAGGEETQYF
>.|TRBV3-1/TRBV3-2|TRBJ1-3|.
TGTGCCAGCAGCTTTGACAGGTTCTCTGGAAACACCATATATTTT
CASSFDRFSGNTIYF
>.|TRBV18|TRBJ2-7|.
TGTGCCAGCTCACCAGGTATCGGGGTCCTAGGGGAGCAGTACTTC
CASSPGIGVLGEQYF
>once|TRBV9|TRBJ2-5|TRBD2
TGTGCCAGCAGCCTGGGGGGGTGGAAAGAGACCCAGTACTTC
CASSLGGWKETQYF
>.|TRBV9|TRBJ1-2|.
TGTGCCAGCAGCGTAGACCACTTGGGAGGGGTTAATGGCTACACCTTC
CASSVDHLGGVNGYTF
>.|TRBV9|TRBJ1-1|.
TGTGCCAGCAGCGACACCTGGAACACTGAAGCTTTCTTT
CASSDTWNTEAFF
>.|TRBV12-3/TRBV12-4|TRBJ1-2|.
TGTGCCAGCACCCTCGGAAGGGAGGCTGGCTACACCTTC
CASTLGREAGYTF
>once|TRBV19|TRBJ1-6|TRBD1
TGTGCCAGTAGTATAGATTGGACAGGGGATTCACCCCTCCACTTT
CASSIDWTGDSPLHF
>.|TRBV24-1|TRBJ2-3|TRBD2
TGTGCCACCAGTGCCTTGGGGGGGACAGATACGCAGTATTTT
CATSALGGTDTQYF
>.|TRBV7-2|TRBJ2-5|TRBD2
TGTGCCAGCAGCCAGGGACTAACTTGGACCCAGTACTTC
CASSQGLTWTQYF
>.|TRBV6-5|TRBJ1-4|.
TGTGCCAGCAGTTCCGGGACTGACCCGAATGAAAAACTGTTTTTT
CASSSGTDPNEKLFF
>.|TRBV30|TRBJ1-2|.
TGTGCCTGGACTACAGGTTATGGCTACACCTTC
CAWTTGYGYTF
>.|TRBV11-2|TRBJ2-3|.
TGTGCCAGCAGCTTTATCCCCCTGGATACGCAGTATTTT
CASSFIPLDTQYF
>.|TRBV7-2|TRBJ2-3|TRBD2
TGTGCCAGCAGCTTTGGACTAGACAGTCTGGGCAAGATGGCGCAGTATTTT
CASSFGLDSLGKMAQYF
>.|TRBV7-7|TRBJ2-5|.
TGTGCCAGCAGCTTAGCCACAGGGTCCCAAGAGACCCAGTACTTC
CASSLATGSQETQYF
>few|TRBV9|TRBJ2-2|.
TGTGCCAGCAGCGTACTGAGTGGCACCGGGGAGCTGTTTTTT
CASSVLSGTGELFF
>many|TRBV15|TRBJ2-3|.
TGTGCCACCAGCAGTCCCTCGCAGATACCGTCTAGCACAGATACGCAGTATTTT
CATSSPSQIPSSTDTQYF
>.|TRBV19|TRBJ1-1|.
TGTGCCAGTAGTATAAACTTCCTAGTCGCTGAAGCTTTCTTT
CASSINFLVAEAFF
>many|TRBV2|TRBJ2-1|TRBD1
TGTGCCAGCAGACCGGGACAGGGGGCTAACAATGAGCAGTTCTTC
CASRPGQGANNEQFF
>many|TRBV29-1|TRBJ1-3|.
TGCAGCGCCGTGACGGCTAGCTCTGGAAACACCATATATTTT
CSAVTASSGNTIYF
>.|TRBV27|TRBJ2-5|.
TGTGCCAGCAGCCTCAGGGTCCAGGAGACCCAGTACTTC
CASSLRVQETQYF
>.|TRBV2|TRBJ1-5|.
TGTGCCAGCAGTTCCTGGGACATCAGCAATCAGCCCCAGCATTTT
CASSSWDISNQPQHF
>.|TRBV18|TRBJ2-3|.
TGTGCCAGCTCACCTTTTCAGGCTGGATCTTCCACAGATACGCAGTATTTT
CASSPFQAGSSTDTQYF
>.|TRBV19|TRBJ1-1|TRBD1
TGTGCCAGTAGTCTCCCCACGGGACAGACGAACACTGAAGCTTTCTTT
CASSLPTGQTNTEAFF
>.|TRBV10-1|TRBJ2-3|TRBD2
TGCGCCAGCAACCGCGGACTAGCGGGGACGCAGTATTTT
CASNRGLAGTQYF
>.|TRBV5-1|TRBJ1-2|.
TGCGCCACCCGGACAGTCGGCGACTATGGCTACACCTTC
CATRTVGDYGYTF
>.|TRBV7-9|TRBJ2-3|.
TGTGCCAGCAGCTTATCGGCGGGAAATACGCAGTATTTT
CASSLSAGNTQYF
>once|TRBV7-9|TRBJ2-5|.
TGTGCCAGCAGCCGAGCCCAGGGGAATTGGGAGACCCAGTACTTC
CASSRAQGNWETQYF
>.|TRBV5-1|TRBJ2-2|TRBD1
TGCGCCAGCAGCTTACAGGGGAAATCCACCGGGGAGCTGTTTTTT
CASSLQGKSTGELFF
>.|TRBV19|TRBJ2-5|TRBD2
TGTGCCAGTAGTCCCCGCCCCCCGGGGGGAGAGACCCAGTACTTC
CASSPRPPGGETQYF
>.|TRBV6-5|TRBJ1-4|.
TGTGCCAGCAGAGACAGGCTTGCAACTAATGAAAAACTGTTTTTT
CASRDRLATNEKLFF
>.|TRBV18|TRBJ1-1|TRBD1
TGTGCCAGCTCTTTACAGGGGGCGCAAACTGAAGCTTTCTTT
CASSLQGAQTEAFF
>.|TRBV2|TRBJ2-7|.
TGTGCCAGCAGTCAAACAGCGGTGAGGGCTTACGAGCAGTACTTC
CASSQTAVRAYEQYF
>.|TRBV27|TRBJ2-1|TRBD2
TGTGCCAGCAGGTCGCTAGCGGACTACTACAATGAGCAGTTCTTC
CASRSLADYYNEQFF